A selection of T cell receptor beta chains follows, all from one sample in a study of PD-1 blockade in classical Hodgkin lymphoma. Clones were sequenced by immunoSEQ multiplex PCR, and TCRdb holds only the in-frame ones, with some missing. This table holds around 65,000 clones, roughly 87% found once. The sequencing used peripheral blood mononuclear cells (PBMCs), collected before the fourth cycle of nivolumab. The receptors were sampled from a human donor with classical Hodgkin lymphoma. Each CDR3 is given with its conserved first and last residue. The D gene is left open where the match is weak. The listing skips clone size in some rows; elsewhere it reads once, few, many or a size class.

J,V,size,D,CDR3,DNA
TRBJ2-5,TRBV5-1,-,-,CASSPNQETQYF,TGCGCCAGCAGCCCAAACCAAGAGACCCAGTACTTC
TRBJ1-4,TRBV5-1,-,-,CASSWDGNEKLFF,TGCGCCAGCAGCTGGGACGGTAATGAAAAACTGTTTTTT
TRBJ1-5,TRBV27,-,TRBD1,CASSLYLRDRDDQPQHF,TGTGCCAGCAGTTTATACCTCCGGGACAGGGATGATCAGCCCCAGCATTTT
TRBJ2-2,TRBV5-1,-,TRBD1,CASSPGTGSGELFF,TGCGCCAGCAGCCCCGGGACAGGGTCCGGGGAGCTGTTTTTT
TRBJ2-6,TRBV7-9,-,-,CASSKGSGANVLTF,TGTGCCAGCAGTAAGGGTTCCGGGGCCAACGTCCTGACTTTC
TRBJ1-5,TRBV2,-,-,CASSEEVGQPQHF,TGTGCCAGCAGTGAAGAAGTGGGTCAGCCCCAGCATTTT
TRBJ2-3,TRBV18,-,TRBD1,CASSSGQGRDTQYF,TGTGCCAGCTCATCCGGACAGGGGAGAGATACGCAGTATTTT
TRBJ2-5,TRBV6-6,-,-,CASSLGGAGETQYF,TGTGCCAGCAGTTTAGGGGGGGCGGGGGAGACCCAGTACTTC
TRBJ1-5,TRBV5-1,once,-,CASSLEGGSEQPQHF,TGCGCCAGCAGCTTGGAAGGAGGCTCGGAACAGCCCCAGCATTTT
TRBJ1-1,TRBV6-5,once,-,CASSYAKGYTEAFF,TGTGCCAGCAGTTACGCCAAGGGCTATACTGAAGCTTTCTTT
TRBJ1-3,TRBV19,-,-,CASSTTSGNTIYF,TGTGCCAGTAGTACGACATCGGGAAACACCATATATTTT
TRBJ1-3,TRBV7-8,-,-,CASSQQGNTIYF,TGTGCCAGCAGCCAACAGGGTAACACCATATATTTT
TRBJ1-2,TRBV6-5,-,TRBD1,CASSYRGTANYGYTF,TGTGCCAGCAGTTACCGCGGGACAGCTAACTATGGCTACACCTTC
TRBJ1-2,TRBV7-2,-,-,CASSLSSRAGYGYTF,TGTGCCAGCAGCTTGTCCAGCCGCGCTGGGTATGGCTACACCTTC
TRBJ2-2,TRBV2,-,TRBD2,CASSGRGGPTGELFF,TGTGCCAGCAGTGGGCGGGGGGGACCCACCGGGGAGCTGTTTTTT
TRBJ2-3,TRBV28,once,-,CASSLDSLDTQYF,TGTGCCAGCAGTTTGGATTCTTTAGATACGCAGTATTTT
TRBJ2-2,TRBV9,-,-,CASSVGSPANTGELFF,TGTGCCAGCAGCGTAGGTTCTCCAGCTAACACCGGGGAGCTGTTTTTT
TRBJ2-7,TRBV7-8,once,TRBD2,CASSLAVSGGVYEQYF,TGTGCCAGCAGCTTAGCGGTTAGCGGGGGGGTCTACGAGCAGTACTTC